This passage covers 30 T cell receptor beta chains from one sample sequenced in a study of blood T cell repertoires in COVID-19. TCRdb's copy holds only in-frame clones and misses some; the assay was immunoSEQ multiplex PCR. Among 200,000 to 250,000 clones listed, around four fifths were seen once. The specimen was peripheral blood. These receptors were collected from a man aged 25 to 40 with active or convalescent COVID-19.

This chain uses TRBV7-2 with TRBJ1-6, with TRBD1 matching 8 bases. Germline loops: CDR1 SGHTA, CDR2 FQGNSA. This CDR3 region has 15 residues. V trimming: 5 bases; J trimming: 6 bases; junction bases outside the gene matches: 6. The DNA for the CDR3 is TGTGCCAGCAGCGCCAGGGGGCAGGTTAATTCACCCCTCCACTTT. It codes for CASSARGQVNSPLHF.

DNA of the CDR3: TGCGCCAGCAGCCAAGAAGTCCAGGGTAGTGGCTACACCTTC. Translation gives CASSQEVQGSGYTF. V is TRBV4-3 and J is TRBJ1-2; D possibly corresponds to TRBD1 (5 bases). This CDR3 has 14 amino acids. CDR1 and CDR2 from the germline V gene are LGHNA and YSLEER. V was clipped by 0 bases and J by 7 bases, with 12 bases between them.

CDR3 nucleotide sequence: TGTGCCACCAGCAGGGACAAATCCTACGAGCAGTACTTC. Its protein is CATSRDKSYEQYF. V gene TRBV15 combines with J gene TRBJ2-7; D is perhaps TRBD1 (5 bases). V lost 3 bases to trimming and J lost 1 base, with 7 bases between them. Germline loops: CDR1 LNHNV, CDR2 YYDKDF (reference sequence). CDR3 length: 13 residues.

The table lists this clone with a count of one. V gene TRBV5-4 combines with J gene TRBJ2-1, with D hard to call. Germline values: CDR1 SGHNT, CDR2 YYREEE (reference sequence). The CDR3 length is 15 residues. With 5 bases removed from V and 5 bases from J, the gap between germline ends came to 17 bases. The CDR3: CASRRPSGGDNEQFF. CDR3 DNA sequence: TGTGCCAGCAGACGGCCCTCCGGCGGTGACAATGAGCAGTTCTTC.

The chain uses TRBV28 and TRBJ1-4; D remains unclear. The CDR3 has 14 residues. V was shortened by 3 bases and J by 3 bases, with 8 bases between the two germline ends. The germline V gene has CDR1 MDHEN and CDR2 SYDVKM. CDR3 region: CASSFSGANEKLFF. In DNA, the CDR3 is TGTGCCAGCAGTTTTTCGGGAGCTAATGAAAAACTGTTTTTT.

The chain joins TRBV15 to TRBJ2-5, with 7 bases identical to TRBD2. Germline loops: CDR1 LNHNV, CDR2 YYDKDF (reference sequence). The CDR3 length is 14 residues. The junction had 4 bases not matched to a gene; V was cut back by 1 base and J by 5 bases. This chain's CDR3 is CATSRAAGRETQYF. The CDR3 DNA follows: TGTGCCACCAGCAGAGCAGCGGGACGTGAGACCCAGTACTTC.

The chain employs TRBV6-4 and TRBJ2-1, with TRBD1 matching over 8 bases. Germline values: CDR1 MRHNA, CDR2 SNTAGT. The CDR3 spans 14 residues. V shed 6 bases and J 3 bases; nucleotides not matched to a gene: 4. CDR3 amino acids: CASSSGTGYNEQFF. The CDR3 DNA follows: TGTGCCAGCAGCTCCGGGACAGGCTACAATGAGCAGTTCTTC.

The chain combines TRBV10-2 with TRBJ2-6; TRBD1 matches 8 bases. The germline V gene has CDR1 WSHSY and CDR2 SAAADI. With V trimmed by 5 bases and J by 1 base, 13 bases remained unmatched. This CDR3 has 19 amino acids. The CDR3 DNA follows: TGCGCCAGCAGTCCATTAGCGACAGGGGTGGGATCTGGGGCCAACGTCCTGACTTTC. It encodes CASSPLATGVGSGANVLTF.

This chain uses TRBV20-1 with TRBJ1-1, with TRBD1 as a possible D gene (5 bases). CDR1 and CDR2 from the germline V gene are DFQATT and SNEGSKA (reference sequence). The CDR3 contains 11 residues. This CDR3 reads CRPRDNSEAFF. CDR3 DNA: TGCAGACCCAGGGATAATTCTGAAGCTTTCTTT.

This chain links TRBV7-4 with TRBJ2-2; TRBD2 might be the D (6 bases). This CDR3 comprises 14 residues. Trimming removed 4 bases from V and 6 bases from J, with 12 bases in between. The germline CDR1 and CDR2 sequences are SGHVT and SQSDAQ. In nucleotides, the CDR3 is TGTGCCAGCAGCTCCAGGGAGGACGCCGGGGAGCTGTTTTTT. Translated: CASSSREDAGELFF. The whole variable domain, filled in from reference TRBV7-4 and TRBJ2-2, reads GAGVSQSPRYKVAKRGRDVALRCDSISGHVTLYWYRQTLGQGSEVLTYSQSDAQRDKSGRPSGRFSAERPERSVSTLKIQRTEQGDSAVYLCASSSREDAGELFFGEGSRLTVL.

The chain links TRBV6-5 to TRBJ1-2; 8 nucleotides match TRBD1. The germline V gene has CDR1 MNHEY and CDR2 SVGAGI. With V trimmed by 10 bases and J by 4 bases, 8 bases remained unmatched. The CDR3 is 13 amino acids. In DNA, the CDR3 is TGTGCCACCCGGGACAGGAGTTTCTATGGCTACACCTTC. It translates to CATRDRSFYGYTF.

This chain connects TRBV9 to TRBJ1-1; the match to TRBD1 covers 7 bases. The trim removed 4 bases at V and 1 base at J, leaving 13 bases unmatched. This CDR3 region has 17 residues. Germline assignment: CDR1 SGDLS and CDR2 YYNGEE. The CDR3 region has the DNA TGTGCCAGCAGCTCGACGCTCAACCGGGACAGGAACACTGAAGCTTTCTTT. This translates into CASSSTLNRDRNTEAFF.

V is TRBV28 and J is TRBJ1-5; D remains ambiguous. The CDR3 totals 15 residues. Germline V lookup: CDR1 MDHEN, CDR2 SYDVKM. V dropped 5 bases and J dropped 2 bases, with 13 bases sitting between them. CDR3 bases: TGTGCCAGCAGTCTGACGGGTCGTGGCAATCAGCCCCAGCATTTT. Translating it yields CASSLTGRGNQPQHF.

This chain joins TRBV29-1 and TRBJ2-1, with a possible D match to TRBD1 (6 bases). The germline CDR1 and CDR2 sequences are SQVTM and ANQGSEA. V was clipped by 0 bases and J by 7 bases, with 16 bases between them. The CDR3 loop spans 15 amino acids. CDR3 DNA sequence: TGCAGCGTTGAAGAAAGCAGGGGCGCCGGGAATGAGCAGTTCTTC. Protein product: CSVEESRGAGNEQFF.

The chain employs TRBV29-1 and TRBJ1-1, with unresolved D. The ends were cut back, 4 bases at V and 6 bases at J, with 9 bases in the middle. The germline V gene encodes CDR1 SQVTM and CDR2 ANQGSEA. There are 11 residues in the CDR3. The DNA of the CDR3 is TGCAGCGTTGTGAGAGGGTCTGAAGCTTTCTTT. Translation gives CSVVRGSEAFF.

This chain joins TRBV18 and TRBJ1-5, with unresolved D. The CDR3 length is 15 residues. V was cut by 2 bases and J by 3 bases, with 11 bases left in between. CDR1 is KGHSH and CDR2 is LQKENI in the germline V gene. The CDR3 DNA sequence: TGTGCCAGCTCACCAAGTCCGGGGAACAATCAGCCCCAGCATTTT. The encoded protein is CASSPSPGNNQPQHF.

This rearrangement joins TRBV27 to TRBJ1-5; possible D gene TRBD1, 5 bases. Germline CDR1 is MNHEY and CDR2 is SMNVEV (reference sequence). V was clipped by 5 bases and J by 0 bases, with 8 bases between them. The CDR3 spans 14 residues. The CDR3 nucleotides are TGTGCCAGCAGTCTACAGGATAGCAATCAGCCCCAGCATTTT. Amino acid sequence: CASSLQDSNQPQHF.

The rearrangement joins TRBV28 to TRBJ1-5, with 8 nucleotides matching TRBD1. Germline lookup yields CDR1 MDHEN and CDR2 SYDVKM. This CDR3 is 14 amino acids long. The ends lost 5 bases at V and 5 bases at J; junction bases unmatched: 5. For the CDR3, the DNA is TGTGCCAGCAGTCCCGGACAGGGCGATCAGCCCCAGCATTTT. Encoded protein: CASSPGQGDQPQHF.

The chain's CDR3 is CASSQGRDLEKLFF. The CDR3 bases are TGTGCCAGCAGCCAAGGCAGGGATTTGGAAAAACTGTTTTTT. The gene calls are TRBV5-6 and TRBJ1-4; perhaps TRBD1 as D (5 bases). Germline lookup yields CDR1 SGHDT and CDR2 YYEEEE. The CDR3 is made up of 14 amino acids. V lost 4 bases, J lost 8 bases, and 15 bases lay in between.

The chain recombines TRBV6-2 or TRBV6-3 with TRBJ1-5; 7 bases agree with TRBD1. V gave up 3 bases and J gave up 0 bases; unmatched junction bases: 11. The CDR3 runs to 18 residues. Germline CDR1 is MNHEY and CDR2 is SVGEGT. CDR3 region: CASSYLSEGGLSNQPQHF. The CDR3 bases are TGTGCCAGCAGTTATCTATCAGAAGGGGGCCTTAGCAATCAGCCCCAGCATTTT.

The chain combines TRBV7-9 with TRBJ2-5; 8 positions match TRBD2. CDR1 SEHNR and CDR2 FQNEAQ come from the germline V gene (reference sequence). This CDR3 is built from 15 residues. The J segment lost 1 base and the V segment lost 5 bases, leaving 6 bases of the junction unmatched. CDR3 amino acids: CASSPSGLAQETQYF. CDR3 sequence (DNA): TGTGCCAGCAGCCCGTCTGGACTAGCCCAAGAGACCCAGTACTTC. Full variable domain (missing parts from reference TRBV7-9 and TRBJ2-5): DTGVSQNPRHKITKRGQNVTFRCDPISEHNRLYWYRQTLGQGPEFLTYFQNEAQLEKSRLLSDRFSAERPKGSFSTLEIQRTEQGDSAMYLCASSPSGLAQETQYFGPGTRLLVL.

The rearrangement joins TRBV6-6 to TRBJ2-3, with unresolved D. Trimming shortened V by 6 bases and J by 6 bases, and 10 bases separated the two germline ends. The CDR3 loop spans 12 amino acids. CDR1 is MNHNY and CDR2 is SVGAGI in the germline V gene (reference sequence). This chain's CDR3 is CASSPVGDTQYF. The CDR3, as DNA: TGTGCCAGCAGCCCCGTCGGGGATACGCAGTATTTT.

This clone was counted a single time. The chain carries TRBV18 and TRBJ1-2; 12 bases are shared with TRBD1. This CDR3 region has 15 residues. With 2 bases clipped from V and 4 bases from J, the junction kept 2 bases outside the gene matches. Per germline, CDR1 KGHSH and CDR2 LQKENI. DNA for the CDR3: TGTGCCAGCTCACCAGGGACAGGGGGCGTCTATGGCTACACCTTC. Translating gives CASSPGTGGVYGYTF.

There are a few counts of this clone. The rearrangement uses TRBV9 and TRBJ1-1; D is uncertain. V was trimmed by 0 bases and J by 4 bases, leaving 13 bases between them. Germline CDR1 is SGDLS and CDR2 is YYNGEE. The CDR3 is 15 amino acids. The CDR3 region is CASSVAERSITEAFF. The CDR3 DNA sequence: TGTGCCAGCAGCGTAGCCGAAAGGAGCATCACTGAAGCTTTCTTT.

The chain combines TRBV6-2 or TRBV6-3 with TRBJ2-3; TRBD2 is a possible D gene (7 bases). Trimming left V 2 bases short and J 0 bases short, with 9 bases between. Germline CDR1 is MNHEY and CDR2 is SVGEGT. The CDR3 loop spans 15 amino acids. CDR3 sequence: CASSYGGASTDTQYF. CDR3 nucleotide sequence: TGTGCCAGCAGTTACGGGGGGGCGAGCACAGATACGCAGTATTTT.

V usage is TRBV18 and J usage is TRBJ2-5; D is unclear. The ends were cut back, 3 bases at V and 5 bases at J, with 10 bases in the middle. Germline CDR1 and CDR2: KGHSH and LQKENI. CDR3 length: 13 amino acids. The CDR3 sequence is CASSPGQSETQYF. CDR3 nucleotides: TGTGCCAGCTCACCGGGCCAGTCGGAGACCCAGTACTTC.

V usage is TRBV2 and J usage is TRBJ2-5; 8 bases are shared with TRBD1. The CDR3 spans 13 residues. V lost 10 bases to trimming and J lost 5 bases; unmatched junction nucleotides: 9. Germline CDR1 and CDR2: SNHLY and FYNNEI. CDR3 in amino acids: CATRQGAGETQYF. Written as DNA, the CDR3 is TGTGCCACCCGGCAGGGGGCCGGGGAGACCCAGTACTTC.

The chain carries TRBV25-1 and TRBJ2-1; possibly TRBD2 for D (5 bases). The CDR3 is 15 residues long. From germline, CDR1 is MGHDK and CDR2 SYGVNS. V lost 1 base, J lost 6 bases, and 13 bases lay in between. The DNA for the CDR3 is TGTGCCAGCAGTGAATCCGCGGCGCGGGCCAATGAGCAGTTCTTC. Translating it yields CASSESAARANEQFF.

The J gene is TRBJ1-2, the V gene TRBV28; D may be TRBD1 (5 bases). In germline, CDR1 is MDHEN, CDR2 SYDVKM. V gave up 7 bases and J gave up 5 bases, with 23 bases separating them. The CDR3 spans 16 residues. The CDR3 DNA reads TGTGCCAGCACCCCCTGGGGGGGGGAAGGTAGTTATGGCTACACCTTC. Protein: CASTPWGGEGSYGYTF.

The V call is TRBV5-1, the J call TRBJ1-2; the match to TRBD1 covers 11 bases. The germline V gene has CDR1 SGHRS and CDR2 YFSETQ. Germline trimming cut 4 bases from V and 4 bases from J; bases unmatched to any gene: 3. CDR3 length: 14 residues. CDR3 loop: CASSPGQGGYGYTF. In nucleotides, the CDR3 is TGCGCCAGCAGCCCGGGACAGGGGGGCTATGGCTACACCTTC.